This TCR beta chain originates from a study of beta chain features in type 1 diabetes. About the study: Examined across all samples were over 85 million sorted cells. Study-level findings and limits: Any HLA-type effect on TCRB rearrangement remained unresolved here. Across all four CD4+ subsets, people with type 1 diabetes showed modestly shorter TCRB CDR3s. Among type 1 diabetes patients, VDJ junctions had fewer insertions and more deletions.

Since all of the isolated RNA was reverse transcribed, expressed TCRB transcripts were what got sequenced. Libraries were prepared by immunoSEQ multiplex PCR; TCRdb keeps only in-frame clonotypes and omits some of them. This table has approximately 240,000 clones, 15% to 20% appearing once. This clone was counted only a few times. Its cognate antigen is unknown. Germline V gene data show CDR1 as LGHNA and CDR2 as YNFKEQ. This CDR3 has 16 amino acids. V lost 1 base to trimming and J lost 5 bases; unmatched junction nucleotides: 2. The source of this sequence is a man aged 25 to 45 with type 1 diabetes. V usage is TRBV4-2 and J usage is TRBJ2-4, with 13 bases fitting TRBD2. Sequencing was performed on naive CD4+ T cells from blood. CDR3 DNA sequence: TGTGCCAGCAGCCAAGGACTAGCGGGAGGAGAAAACATTCAGTACTTC. Its protein product is CASSQGLAGGENIQYF.